This TCR beta chain was identified during a study of cytomegalovirus exposure and HLA in healthy donors. Using immunoSEQ multiplex PCR, the repertoire was profiled, and TCRdb retains in-frame clones only, with some absent. The sample consists of 160,000 or so clones, approximately 86% of them appearing once. The germline V gene has CDR1 SGHDT and CDR2 YYEEEE. Trimming pared 4 bases from V and 8 bases from J, leaving 14 bases between. The CDR3 is 13 amino acids. The TCR comes from a man between 18 and 29 years old in good health and CMV-seropositive. The sequenced material came from PBMCs. The chain links TRBV5-6 to TRBJ2-3; a weak D match, TRBD2 (7 bases). In DNA form, the CDR3 reads TGTGCCAGCAGCCCCCGGAGGGGGGGTACGCAGTATTTT. Amino acid sequence: CASSPRRGGTQYF.